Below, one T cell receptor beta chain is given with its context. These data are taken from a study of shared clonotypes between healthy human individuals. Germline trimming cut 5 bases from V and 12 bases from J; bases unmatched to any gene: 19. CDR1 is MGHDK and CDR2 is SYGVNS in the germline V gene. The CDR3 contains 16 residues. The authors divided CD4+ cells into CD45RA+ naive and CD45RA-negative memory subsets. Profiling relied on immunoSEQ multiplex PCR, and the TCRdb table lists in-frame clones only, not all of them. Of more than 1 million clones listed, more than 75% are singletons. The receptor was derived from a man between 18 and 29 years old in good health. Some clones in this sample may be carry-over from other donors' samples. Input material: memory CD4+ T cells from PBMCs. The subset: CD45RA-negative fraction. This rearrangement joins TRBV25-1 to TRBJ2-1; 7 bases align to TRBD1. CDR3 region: CASSTYKGGRGEAQFF. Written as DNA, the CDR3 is TGTGCCAGCAGTACATACAAAGGGGGCAGGGGAGAGGCGCAGTTCTTC.